Presented here are 26 T cell receptor beta chains from one specimen sequenced in a study of cytomegalovirus exposure and HLA in healthy donors (dated by TCRdb to about 2017). Libraries were made using the immunoSEQ multiplex PCR assay. For the multiplex PCR, a mixture combining 60 forward primers for TCR Vbeta segments and 13 reverse primers for TCR Jbeta segments was used. The table was pulled from immuneACCESS by TCRdb, which kept in-frame rearrangements only. Such tables lose some clones; where checked, under half of the loss comes from unresolved V genes, and the rest has no known cause. The sample table contains over 100,000 clones; only one count was recorded for roughly three quarters of them. Around 1.3% of the sample is in the top ten clones. Specimen: PBMCs. These receptors were collected from a middle-aged woman in good health and CMV-seronegative.

This clone was seen a handful of times. The gene calls are TRBV6-1 and TRBJ2-5; D unclear. Per the germline V gene, CDR1 is MNHNS and CDR2 is SASEGT. V lost 4 bases and J lost 1, with 7 bases in between. This CDR3 spans 13 amino acids. The CDR3 loop is CASSAEFQETQYF. CDR3 DNA: TGTGCCAGCAGTGCGGAGTTCCAAGAGACCCAGTACTTC.

The chain uses TRBV27 and TRBJ2-7, with 7 bases fitting TRBD1. The V and J ends lost 6 bases and 3 bases, in that order; junction bases with no gene match: 5. Germline V gene sequence: CDR1 MNHEY, CDR2 SMNVEV (reference sequence). The CDR3 spans 13 residues. The CDR3 region has the DNA TGTGCCAGCAGCCAAAGACAGGGCTACGAGCAGTACTTC. Residues: CASSQRQGYEQYF.

The sample holds one count of this clone. This rearrangement joins TRBV9 to TRBJ2-5; maybe TRBD2 (5 bases). The CDR3 is made up of 14 amino acids. V lost 0 bases and J 5 bases, leaving 11 bases between the germline ends. CDR1 SGDLS and CDR2 YYNGEE come from the germline V gene. In DNA, the CDR3 is TGTGCCAGCAGCGTAGGAGAAGAGCGGGAGACCCAGTACTTC. It yields the protein CASSVGEERETQYF.

The chain joins TRBV6-5 to TRBJ2-2; 7 nucleotides align to TRBD1. The germline V gene encodes CDR1 MNHEY and CDR2 SVGAGI. This CDR3 is 16 amino acids long. The V and J ends lost 0 bases and 5 bases, in that order; junction bases with no gene match: 6. The CDR3 reads CASSYSGTVTTGELFF. CDR3 nucleotides: TGTGCCAGCAGTTACTCGGGGACAGTTACGACCGGGGAGCTGTTTTTT.

The V call is TRBV4-2, the J call TRBJ2-3; 9 bases agree with TRBD2. This CDR3 is 16 amino acids long. V shed 5 bases and J 6 bases; nucleotides not matched to a gene: 12. The germline gives CDR1 LGHNA, CDR2 YNFKEQ. Here the CDR3 reads CASSEPGGGGWDTQYF. Written as DNA, the CDR3 is TGTGCCAGCAGCGAGCCTGGCGGGGGGGGTTGGGATACGCAGTATTTT.

V is TRBV10-1 and J is TRBJ1-1; 7 positions agree with TRBD1. V gave up 4 bases and J gave up 4 bases; unmatched junction bases: 9. This CDR3 contains 15 residues. Germline V gene sequence: CDR1 WNHNN, CDR2 SYGVQD (reference sequence). CDR3 nucleotide sequence: TGCGCCAGCAGTGGCCGACAGGGAGGTAGCACTGAAGCTTTCTTT. Its translation: CASSGRQGGSTEAFF.

This chain joins TRBV19 and TRBJ2-5; TRBD2 matches at 9 bases. The CDR3 totals 15 residues. V was pared by 6 bases and J by 2 bases, with 7 bases of the junction left unmatched. Germline V CDR1 and CDR2: LNHDA, SQIVND (reference sequence). The CDR3 reads CASRRAGGRQETQYF. The CDR3, as DNA: TGTGCCAGTAGAAGAGCGGGGGGTCGTCAAGAGACCCAGTACTTC.

In its sample, this clone was seen a few times. This chain joins TRBV7-8 and TRBJ1-1; 10 nucleotides line up with TRBD1. In germline, CDR1 is SGHVS, CDR2 FQNEAQ. The CDR3 has 16 residues. With V trimmed by 3 bases and J by 3 bases, 7 bases remained unmatched. In nucleotides, the CDR3 is TGTGCCAGCAGCTTCCCTCCCGGACAGGGGGACACTGAAGCTTTCTTT. This encodes CASSFPPGQGDTEAFF. The full variable domain, completed using reference TRBV7-8 and TRBJ1-1, is GAGVSQSPRYKVAKRGQDVALRCDPISGHVSLFWYQQALGQGPEFLTYFQNEAQLDKSGLPSDRFFAERPEGSVSTLKIQRTQQEDSAVYLCASSFPPGQGDTEAFFGQGTRLTVV.

The chain has TRBV4-1 and TRBJ2-4; tentative D call: TRBD1 (6 bases). The CDR3 covers 15 residues. Germline V lookup: CDR1 MGHRA, CDR2 YSYEKL. Trimming cost V 5 bases and J 5 bases, with 16 bases left between them. The CDR3 reads CASSSHREMENIQYF. In DNA form, the CDR3 reads TGCGCCAGCAGCTCACACAGGGAGATGGAAAACATTCAGTACTTC.

The V gene is TRBV18, the J gene TRBJ1-5; no reliable D call. The ends were cut back, 2 bases at V and 10 bases at J, with 12 bases in the middle. CDR3 length: 13 amino acids. CDR1 is KGHSH and CDR2 is LQKENI in the germline V gene. The CDR3 protein is CASSPGEAGPQHF. CDR3 nucleotides: TGTGCCAGCTCACCAGGAGAGGCGGGACCCCAGCATTTT.

This rearrangement joins TRBV2 to TRBJ1-1, with TRBD1 identical over 9 bases. The CDR3 is made up of 13 amino acids. Germline-derived CDR1 and CDR2 are SNHLY and FYNNEI. V was clipped by 8 bases and J by 5 bases; unmatched bases: 6. This CDR3 is CASDRDRETEAFF. CDR3 nucleotides: TGTGCCAGCGACCGGGACAGGGAAACTGAAGCTTTCTTT.

This clone has just a few counts. The chain employs TRBV5-6 and TRBJ2-6; 11 bases are shared with TRBD2. This CDR3 is 18 amino acids long. Per germline, CDR1 SGHDT and CDR2 YYEEEE. V trimming: 1 base; J trimming: 2 bases; junction bases outside the gene matches: 5. DNA for the CDR3: TGTGCCAGCAGCTTGCCGTGGACTAGCGGGCCTGGGGCCAACGTCCTGACTTTC. As protein: CASSLPWTSGPGANVLTF.

This clone was found a few times. CDR3 bases: TGCGCCAGCAGCTTGAGGACAGGGCGAGACACTGAAGCTTTCTTT. Residues: CASSLRTGRDTEAFF. The genes are TRBV5-1 and TRBJ1-1; 8 positions agree with TRBD1. CDR1 SGHRS and CDR2 YFSETQ come from the germline V gene. V was pared by 1 base and J by 3 bases, with 5 bases of the junction left unmatched. The CDR3 extends over 15 amino acids.

This clone was counted a few times. This chain joins TRBV14 and TRBJ1-1; no reliable D call. V lost 4 bases, J lost 5 bases, and 11 bases lay in between. This CDR3 contains 13 residues. The germline V gene has CDR1 SGHDN and CDR2 FVKESK. The CDR3: CASSLRGGTEAFF. CDR3 sequence (DNA): TGTGCCAGCAGCCTCAGAGGTGGGACTGAAGCTTTCTTT.

This clone has a handful of counts. V and J are TRBV19 and TRBJ2-1; a weak D match, TRBD1 (5 bases). This CDR3 has 16 residues. With 1 base removed from V and 2 bases from J, the gap between germline ends came to 12 bases. Germline loops: CDR1 LNHDA, CDR2 SQIVND (reference sequence). CDR3 amino acids: CASSIARATPYNEQFF. Here the CDR3 DNA reads TGTGCCAGTAGTATAGCCAGGGCTACCCCCTACAATGAGCAGTTCTTC.

There are a few counts of this clone. CDR3 loop: CASSLWGADTQYF. The CDR3 nucleotides read TGTGCCAGCAGCTTATGGGGGGCAGATACGCAGTATTTT. The gene calls are TRBV7-9 and TRBJ2-3, with D possibly matching TRBD2 (6 bases). The V and J ends lost 2 bases and 4 bases respectively, with 7 bases between them. The length of the CDR3 is 13 residues. Germline CDR1 SEHNR, CDR2 FQNEAQ (reference sequence). Complete variable domain (other parts from reference TRBV7-9 and TRBJ2-3): DTGVSQNPRHKITKRGQNVTFRCDPISEHNRLYWYRQTLGQGPEFLTYFQNEAQLEKSRLLSDRFSAERPKGSFSTLEIQRTEQGDSAMYLCASSLWGADTQYFGPGTRLTVL.

This clone was seen more than once but under ten times. This sequence joins TRBV4-3 and TRBJ2-3; perhaps TRBD1 as D (5 bases). The CDR3 is 14 amino acids. Germline V lookup: CDR1 LGHNA, CDR2 YSLEER. Trimming cost V 0 bases and J 5 bases, with 9 bases left between them. CDR3 sequence reads: CASSQETGEDTQYF. In nucleotides, the CDR3 is TGCGCCAGCAGCCAAGAAACAGGAGAAGATACGCAGTATTTT.

V usage is TRBV5-1 and J usage is TRBJ2-7, with TRBD1 matching 8 bases. The CDR3 runs 15 residues. After removal of 0 bases from V and 6 bases from J, the junction contained 8 bases not matched to a gene. Germline V CDR1 and CDR2: SGHRS, YFSETQ. CDR3 sequence: CASSLVGQGASEQYF. The CDR3 bases are TGCGCCAGCAGCTTGGTTGGGCAGGGGGCTAGCGAGCAGTACTTC. The whole variable domain, filled in from reference TRBV5-1 and TRBJ2-7, reads KAGVTQTPRYLIKTRGQQVTLSCSPISGHRSVSWYQQTPGQGLQFLFEYFSETQRNKGNFPGRFSGRQFSNSRSEMNVSTLELGDSALYLCASSLVGQGASEQYFGPGTRLTVT.

The chain couples TRBV6-1 to TRBJ1-5; the D is unclear. The CDR3 is 18 residues long. V dropped 0 bases and J dropped 0 bases, with 15 bases sitting between them. CDR1 MNHNS and CDR2 SASEGT come from the germline V gene. The CDR3 region has the DNA TGTGCCAGCAGTGAAGCGGGCAGGTCGATCGTTAGCAATCAGCCCCAGCATTTT. Its translation is CASSEAGRSIVSNQPQHF.

This clone was seen only a few times. The V call is TRBV5-4, the J call TRBJ1-6; perhaps TRBD1 as D (6 bases). Per germline, CDR1 SGHNT and CDR2 YYREEE (reference sequence). Trimming removed 1 base at V and 7 bases at J, with 9 bases between. The CDR3 is 14 residues long. CDR3 in DNA: TGTGCCAGCAGCTTGATAACAGGGAATTCACCCCTCCACTTT. Residues: CASSLITGNSPLHF.

This rearrangement joins TRBV28 to TRBJ2-6, with TRBD1 as a possible D gene (5 bases). CDR1 and CDR2 from the germline V gene are MDHEN and SYDVKM. The CDR3 covers 16 residues. The germline V and J ends were trimmed by 3 bases and 0 bases, with 9 bases remaining between them. The CDR3 loop is CASSLAGPSGANVLTF. In DNA form, the CDR3 reads TGTGCCAGCAGTTTGGCAGGGCCCTCTGGGGCCAACGTCCTGACTTTC.

The chain employs TRBV6-6 and TRBJ1-4; 8 nucleotides agree with TRBD1. Germline trimming cut 4 bases from V and 8 bases from J; bases unmatched to any gene: 6. The CDR3 is made up of 14 amino acids. From germline, CDR1 is MNHNY and CDR2 SVGAGI (reference sequence). The CDR3 region has the DNA TGTGCCAGCAGTTGGCCGGGACAGGAAGAAAAACTGTTTTTT. Translated: CASSWPGQEEKLFF.

The rearrangement links TRBV5-6 to TRBJ2-5; D perhaps matches TRBD2 (5 bases). Germline V gene data show CDR1 as SGHDT and CDR2 as YYEEEE. The CDR3 has 15 amino acids. V was trimmed by 0 bases and J by 5 bases, leaving 14 bases between them. CDR3: CASSLDWTQTETQYF. The CDR3 DNA is TGTGCCAGCAGCTTGGATTGGACTCAAACGGAGACCCAGTACTTC.

This rearrangement joins TRBV29-1 to TRBJ2-7; the match to TRBD1 covers 12 bases. Trimming at V came to 3 bases and at J to 2 bases, leaving 5 bases not matched to a gene. Germline V lookup: CDR1 SQVTM, CDR2 ANQGSEA. This CDR3 is 15 amino acids long. The CDR3 bases are TGCAGCGTTGAGGAATGGGACAGGGGGCCCTACGAGCAGTACTTC. Translation: CSVEEWDRGPYEQYF.

The chain couples TRBV2 to TRBJ1-1, with D uncertain. Germline-derived CDR1 and CDR2 are SNHLY and FYNNEI. The CDR3 loop spans 15 amino acids. V was clipped by 2 bases and J by 4 bases, with 14 bases between them. The CDR3 region has the DNA TGTGCCAGCAGTGAAATGGAGGAGGGAGGCACTGAAGCTTTCTTT. The encoded protein is CASSEMEEGGTEAFF.

CDR3 nucleotide sequence: TGTGCCAGCAGCTCCCGGGGGGGGGCGAATGAAAAACTGTTTTTT. Its protein is CASSSRGGANEKLFF. This chain joins TRBV11-2 and TRBJ1-4; D possibly corresponds to TRBD1 (6 bases). The CDR3 is 15 residues long. Trimming removed 4 bases from V and 5 bases from J, with 14 bases in between. CDR1 SGHAT and CDR2 FQNNGV come from the germline V gene. Full variable domain (remainder filled in from reference TRBV11-2 and TRBJ1-4): EAGVAQSPRYKIIEKRQSVAFWCNPISGHATLYWYQQILGQGPKLLIQFQNNGVVDDSQLPKDRFSAERLKGVDSTLKIQPAKLEDSAVYLCASSSRGGANEKLFFGSGTQLSVL.